The subject of this entry is one TCR beta chain. The data originate from a study of blood T cell repertoires in COVID-19. The wider study: Acute and convalescent COVID-19 specimens originated in the United States, Italy and Spain.

Germline loops: CDR1 MNHEY, CDR2 SMNVEV (reference sequence). The CDR3 has 15 residues. The V and J ends lost 6 bases and 6 bases, in that order; junction bases with no gene match: 10. As processed by the authors: Researchers report that nucleated cell counts were estimated from reference gene primer amplification. Produced via immunoSEQ multiplex PCR; TCRdb's table is partial and in-frame only. D and trimming come from the DNA, and the V and J calls and clone size come from that table. The table records about 77,000 clones, roughly 90% of them present only once. Sequencing input: peripheral blood. This receptor was obtained from a woman aged 80 or over with active or convalescent COVID-19. The chain is built from TRBV27 and TRBJ2-1, with 8 bases fitting TRBD1. The CDR3 spells CASSPDRGEGNEQFF. CDR3 nucleotides: TGTGCCAGCAGCCCCGACAGGGGCGAGGGCAATGAGCAGTTCTTC.